The sequence of this T cell receptor beta chain was determined in a study of T-cell memory formation after mild COVID-19. On the study more broadly: Largely, TCR clusters stayed within a single donor. Regarding the study as a whole: Some SARS-CoV-2-responding clones were already detected in memory before infection. There was no confirmation that second-wave clones peaking on day 37 were SARS-CoV-2 specific.

V shed 3 bases, J shed 5 bases, and the junction held 11 bases outside the gene matches. The CDR3 runs 16 residues. CDR1 and CDR2 (germline): LGHDT, YNNKEL (reference sequence). A few counts support this clonotype. Its target is not known. TCRdb re-analysed the 5' RACE reads in MiXCR, keeping a single row per CDR3 protein. Of 300,000 to 400,000 distinct CDR3 sequences in the sample, around a sixth were seen once. The TCR comes from a man between 18 and 29 years old who had mild COVID-19 (a few samples of this study predate the infection). Cell type and time point are not known. J is TRBJ2-5 and V is TRBV3-1, with 8 positions matching TRBD1. The sequenced material came from PBMCs or a T cell subset sorted from them (not recorded which). In DNA form, the CDR3 reads TGTGCCAGCAGCCAGCCCACGACAGGGGCCCGGGAGACCCAGTACTTC. Protein sequence: CASSQPTTGARETQYF.